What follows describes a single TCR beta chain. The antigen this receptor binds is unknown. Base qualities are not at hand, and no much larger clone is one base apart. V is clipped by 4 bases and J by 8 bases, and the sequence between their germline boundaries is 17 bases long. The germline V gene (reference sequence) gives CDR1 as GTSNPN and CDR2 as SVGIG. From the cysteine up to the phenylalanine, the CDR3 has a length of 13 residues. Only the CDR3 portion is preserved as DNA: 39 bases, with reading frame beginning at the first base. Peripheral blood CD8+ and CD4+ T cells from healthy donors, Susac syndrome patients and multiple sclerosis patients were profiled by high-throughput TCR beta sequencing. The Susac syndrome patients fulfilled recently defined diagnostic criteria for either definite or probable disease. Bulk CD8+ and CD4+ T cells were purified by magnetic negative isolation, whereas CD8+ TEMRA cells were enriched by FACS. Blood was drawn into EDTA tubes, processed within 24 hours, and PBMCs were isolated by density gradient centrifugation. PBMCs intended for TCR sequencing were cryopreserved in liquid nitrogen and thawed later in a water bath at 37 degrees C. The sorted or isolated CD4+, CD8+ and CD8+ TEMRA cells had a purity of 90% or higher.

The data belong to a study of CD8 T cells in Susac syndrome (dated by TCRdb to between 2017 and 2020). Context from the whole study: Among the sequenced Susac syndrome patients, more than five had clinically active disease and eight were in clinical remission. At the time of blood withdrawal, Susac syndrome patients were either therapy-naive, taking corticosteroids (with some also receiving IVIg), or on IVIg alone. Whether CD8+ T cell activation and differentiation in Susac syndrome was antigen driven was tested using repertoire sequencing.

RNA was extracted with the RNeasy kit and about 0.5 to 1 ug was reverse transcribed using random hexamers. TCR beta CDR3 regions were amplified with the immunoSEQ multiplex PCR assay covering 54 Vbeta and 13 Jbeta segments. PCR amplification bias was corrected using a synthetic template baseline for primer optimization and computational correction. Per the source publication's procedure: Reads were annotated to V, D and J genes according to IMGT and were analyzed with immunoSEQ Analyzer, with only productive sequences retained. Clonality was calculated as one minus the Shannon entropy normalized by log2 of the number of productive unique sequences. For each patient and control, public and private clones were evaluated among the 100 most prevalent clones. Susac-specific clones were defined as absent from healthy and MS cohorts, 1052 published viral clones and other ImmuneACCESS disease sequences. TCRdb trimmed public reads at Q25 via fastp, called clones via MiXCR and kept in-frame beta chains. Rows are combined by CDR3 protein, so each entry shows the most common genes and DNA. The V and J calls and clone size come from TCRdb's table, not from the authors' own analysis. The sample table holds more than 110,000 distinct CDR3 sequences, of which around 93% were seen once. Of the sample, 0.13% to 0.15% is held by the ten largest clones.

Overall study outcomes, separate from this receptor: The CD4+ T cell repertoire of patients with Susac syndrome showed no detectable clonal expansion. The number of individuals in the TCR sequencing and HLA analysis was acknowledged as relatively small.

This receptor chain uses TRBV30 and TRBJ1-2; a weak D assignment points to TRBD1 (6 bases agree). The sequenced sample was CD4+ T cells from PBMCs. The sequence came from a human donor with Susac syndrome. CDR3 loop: CAWTNLLGGGYTF. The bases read TGTGCCTGGACTAATCTCTTGGGGGGCGGCTACACCTTC.